This record looks at one TCR beta chain sequence and its context. This specimen belongs to a study of blood T cell repertoires in COVID-19. Original data processing: Nucleated cell number was recorded as an estimate derived from reference gene primer amplification. Sequenced by immunoSEQ multiplex PCR; TCRdb stores in-frame clones only, minus some. V, J and clone size are taken as reported in that table, and D and trimming were inferred from the DNA itself. The table lists some 160,000 clones, around 83% of them singletons, with around 20% in the top ten. Sequencing was done on a sample of peripheral blood. The sequence was collected from a woman in her 70s who had recovered from COVID-19.

The CDR3 DNA sequence: TGTGCCAGCAGCACCAGGACAGGCTTCACAACTAATGAAAAACTGTTTTTT. Encoded protein: CASSTRTGFTTNEKLFF. V gene TRBV9 combines with J gene TRBJ1-4; 7 bases map to TRBD1. The CDR3 is 17 amino acids. CDR1 and CDR2 from the germline V gene are SGDLS and YYNGEE. V was clipped by 4 bases and J by 0 bases; unmatched bases: 9.